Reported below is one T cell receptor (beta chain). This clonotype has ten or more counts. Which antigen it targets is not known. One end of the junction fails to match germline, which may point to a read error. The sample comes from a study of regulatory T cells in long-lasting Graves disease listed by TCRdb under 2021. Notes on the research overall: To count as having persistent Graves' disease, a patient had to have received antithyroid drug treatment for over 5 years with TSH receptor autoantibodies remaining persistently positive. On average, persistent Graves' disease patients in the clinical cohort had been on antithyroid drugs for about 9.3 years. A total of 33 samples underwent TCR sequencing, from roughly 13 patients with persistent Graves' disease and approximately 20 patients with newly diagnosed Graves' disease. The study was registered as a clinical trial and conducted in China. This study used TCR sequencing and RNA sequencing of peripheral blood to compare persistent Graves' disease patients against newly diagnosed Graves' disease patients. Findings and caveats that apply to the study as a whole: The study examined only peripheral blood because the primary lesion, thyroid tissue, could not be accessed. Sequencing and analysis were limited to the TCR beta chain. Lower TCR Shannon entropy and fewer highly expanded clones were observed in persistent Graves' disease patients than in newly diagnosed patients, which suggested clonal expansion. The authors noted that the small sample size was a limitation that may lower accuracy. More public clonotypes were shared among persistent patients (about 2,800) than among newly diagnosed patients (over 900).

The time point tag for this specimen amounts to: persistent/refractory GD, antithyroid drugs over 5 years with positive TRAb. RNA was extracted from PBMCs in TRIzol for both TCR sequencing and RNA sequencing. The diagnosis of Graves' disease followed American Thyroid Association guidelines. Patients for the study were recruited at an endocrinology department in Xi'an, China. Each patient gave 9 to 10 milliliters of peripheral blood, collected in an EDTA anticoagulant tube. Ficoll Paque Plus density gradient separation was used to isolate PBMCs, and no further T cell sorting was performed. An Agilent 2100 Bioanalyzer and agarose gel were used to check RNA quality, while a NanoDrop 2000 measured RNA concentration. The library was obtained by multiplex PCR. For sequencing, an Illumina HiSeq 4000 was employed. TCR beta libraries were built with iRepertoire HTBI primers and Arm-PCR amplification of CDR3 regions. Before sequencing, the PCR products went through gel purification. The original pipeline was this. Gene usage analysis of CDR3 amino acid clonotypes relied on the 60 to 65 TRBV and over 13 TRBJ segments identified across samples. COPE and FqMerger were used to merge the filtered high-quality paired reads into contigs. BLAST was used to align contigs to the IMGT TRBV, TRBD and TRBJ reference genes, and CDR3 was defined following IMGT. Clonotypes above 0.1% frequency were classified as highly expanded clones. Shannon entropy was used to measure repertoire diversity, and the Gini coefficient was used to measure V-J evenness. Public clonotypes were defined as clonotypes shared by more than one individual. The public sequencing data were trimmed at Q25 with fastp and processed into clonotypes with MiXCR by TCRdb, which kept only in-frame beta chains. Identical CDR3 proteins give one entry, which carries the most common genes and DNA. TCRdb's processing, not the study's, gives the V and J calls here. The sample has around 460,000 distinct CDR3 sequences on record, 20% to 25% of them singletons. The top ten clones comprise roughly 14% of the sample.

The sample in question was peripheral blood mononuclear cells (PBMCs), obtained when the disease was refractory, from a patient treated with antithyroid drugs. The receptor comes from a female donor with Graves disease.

The nucleotide sequence is given as TGCGCCAGCAGCCTTCAGGACAGGACGGGCGGCTACACCTTC. The resulting protein is CASSLQDRTGGYTF. The rearrangement combines TRBV7-2 with TRBJ1-2, and TRBD1 matches 7 of the central bases. From cysteine to phenylalanine, the CDR3 is 14 amino acids long. Solely the CDR3 DNA is kept, with 42 bases framed from the first base. The germline V gene specifies SGHTA as CDR1 and FQGNSA as CDR2. Where the CDR3 stops, the reference TRBV7-2 and TRBJ1-2 genes take over; the full variable domain is GAGVSQSPSNKVTEKGKDVELRCDPISGHTALYWYRQSLGQGLEFLIYFQGNSAPDKSGLPSDRFSAERTGGSVSTLTIQRTQQEDSAVYLCASSLQDRTGGYTFGSGTRLTVV.